A single sample is the source of the 26 T cell receptor beta chains below, sequenced in a study of CD8 T cells in Susac syndrome. A quantity of about 0.5 to 1 ug RNA underwent reverse transcription using random hexamers. Each CDR3 protein is one row after TCRdb ran MiXCR on the immunoSEQ multiplex PCR reads. The sample carries 100,000 to 150,000 distinct CDR3 sequences, around 85% recorded once. The specimen was CD8+ T cells from PBMCs. Receptors were obtained from a human donor with multiple sclerosis.

The V gene is TRBV27, the J gene TRBJ2-7, with D unresolved. The V gene's germline CDR1 is MNHEY and CDR2 SMNVEV (reference sequence). CDR3 length: 16 residues. V was cut by 0 bases and J by 2 bases, with 14 bases left in between. CDR3 nucleotide sequence: TGTGCCAGCAGTTTATCCGCCCGTGGGTCTGCCTACGAGCAGTACTTC. It yields the protein CASSLSARGSAYEQYF.

The chain has TRBV4-1 and TRBJ2-2, with 14 bases identical to TRBD2. CDR1 and CDR2 from the germline V gene are MGHRA and YSYEKL. The CDR3 covers 17 residues. The V and J ends lost 1 base and 6 bases, in that order; junction bases with no gene match: 4. The CDR3 loop reads CASSQAGLAGAPGELFF. CDR3 in DNA: TGCGCCAGCAGCCAAGCGGGACTAGCGGGAGCTCCCGGGGAGCTGTTTTTT.

In the case of this clonotype: The missing conserved phenylalanine or tryptophan at the end of this CDR3 makes a read error likely. The chain carries TRBV29-1 and TRBJ1-2; D possibly corresponds to TRBD1 (6 bases). CDR1 is SQVTM, CDR2 ANQGSEA, per germline. This CDR3 region has 16 residues. For the CDR3, the DNA is TGCAGCGTTGAAAGTCACCGTGGTCAGGGGTGGTATGGTTACACCTCC. Translated, it gives CSVESHRGQGWYGYTS.

The rearrangement joins TRBV5-1 to TRBJ2-7; 11 bases are a match to TRBD2. There are 15 residues in the CDR3. From germline, CDR1 is SGHRS and CDR2 YFSETQ. The V segment lost 3 bases and the J segment 3 bases; nucleotides outside the gene matches: 5. CDR3 nucleotide sequence: TGCGCCAGCAGCTCGGGGACTAGCGGAATCTACGAGCAGTACGTC. This sequence encodes CASSSGTSGIYEQYV.

This sequence joins TRBV27 and TRBJ2-7; TRBD2 agrees at 10 bases. CDR3 length: 14 residues. With 4 bases clipped from V and 6 bases from J, the junction kept 6 bases outside the gene matches. The germline gives CDR1 MNHEY, CDR2 SMNVEV (reference sequence). The CDR3 sequence: CASSSTSGIPEQYV. The CDR3 DNA follows: TGTGCCAGCAGTTCCACTAGCGGGATTCCCGAGCAGTACGTC.

This chain joins TRBV2 and TRBJ1-3, with D uncertain. Germline assignment: CDR1 SNHLY and CDR2 FYNNEI. Trimming removed 7 bases from V and 0 bases from J, with 10 bases in between. CDR3 size: 14 residues. In DNA form, the CDR3 reads TGTGCCAGCACCCCTACAAGCTCTGGAAACACCATATATTTT. Translating it yields CASTPTSSGNTIYF.

V is TRBV4-1 and J is TRBJ1-1; TRBD1 matches 7 bases. This CDR3 comprises 14 residues. After removal of 4 bases from V and 3 bases from J, the junction contained 5 bases not matched to a gene. Per the germline V gene, CDR1 is MGHRA and CDR2 is YSYEKL. The CDR3 spells CASSPRQGYTEAFF. CDR3 sequence (DNA): TGCGCCAGCAGCCCGAGACAGGGCTACACTGAAGCTTTCTTT.

The chain links TRBV7-3 to TRBJ2-1, with D hard to call. The V gene's germline CDR1 is SGHTA and CDR2 FQGTGA. Deletions cut 6 bases from V and 3 bases from J, with 6 bases between. CDR3 length: 12 amino acids. For the CDR3, the DNA is TGTGCCAGCAGTAGCCACTACAATGAGCAGTTCTTC. It is translated as CASSSHYNEQFF.

This sequence joins TRBV4-1 and TRBJ1-2; 7 nucleotides align to TRBD1. The CDR3 has 15 residues. Germline CDR1 reads MGHRA; CDR2 reads YSYEKL. V was clipped by 2 bases and J by 4 bases; unmatched bases: 7. This CDR3 is CASSQQQGLAYGYTF. The CDR3 nucleotides are TGCGCCAGCAGCCAACAACAGGGGCTCGCCTATGGCTACACCTTC.

This clonotype was counted once. The J gene is TRBJ2-7, the V gene TRBV9, with D possibly TRBD2 on 6 matching bases. Trimming took off 0 bases at V and 3 bases at J, with 10 bases between the two ends. CDR3 length equals 14 residues. In germline, CDR1 is SGDLS, CDR2 YYNGEE. CDR3 amino acids: CASSVGVGGYEQYV. The CDR3 DNA sequence: TGTGCCAGCAGCGTAGGAGTCGGGGGCTACGAGCAGTACGTC.

The rearrangement joins TRBV4-3 to TRBJ2-1; TRBD2 matches 8 bases. Trimming cost V 0 bases and J 8 bases; bases outside gene matches: 12. CDR3 length: 17 residues. Germline CDR1 is LGHNA and CDR2 is YSLEER. DNA for the CDR3: TGCGCCAGCAGCCAAGATTACCCGGGACTAGTCCAGGATGAGCAGTTCTTC. Its translation is CASSQDYPGLVQDEQFF.

The gene calls are TRBV19 and TRBJ1-3, with a tentative D call TRBD1 (5 bases). This CDR3 spans 17 amino acids. V lost 3 bases, J lost 0 bases, and 15 bases lay in between. Germline assignment: CDR1 LNHDA and CDR2 SQIVND (reference sequence). The chain's CDR3 is CASSIETTARSGNTIYF. The CDR3 DNA reads as TGTGCCAGTAGTATCGAGACGACAGCACGCTCTGGAAACACCATATATTTT.

The V gene is TRBV29-1, the J gene TRBJ1-2, with 7 bases identical to TRBD1. The germline gives CDR1 SQVTM, CDR2 ANQGSEA. Trimming took 7 bases from V and 6 from J; bases not matched to a gene: 5. CDR3 size: 11 residues. The CDR3 is CSAQGEDGYTF. The CDR3 coding sequence is TGCAGCGCTCAGGGGGAGGATGGCTACACCTTC.

The gene calls are TRBV18 and TRBJ2-7, with 7 positions matching TRBD1. J gave up 6 bases and V 2 bases, and 7 bases lay outside the gene matches. This CDR3 has 14 residues. Germline CDR1 is KGHSH and CDR2 is LQKENI. CDR3: CASSPGTALSEQYF. DNA of the CDR3: TGTGCCAGCTCACCAGGGACAGCTTTATCCGAGCAGTACTTC.

This clonotype was seen a single time. The rearrangement uses TRBV13 and TRBJ1-2; no firm D call. Germline CDR1 and CDR2: PRHDT and FYEKMQ (reference sequence). The CDR3 contains 14 residues. V lost 0 bases, J lost 5 bases, and 10 bases lay in between. CDR3 protein: CASSLGQSYYGYTF. CDR3 nucleotides: TGTGCCAGCAGCTTAGGACAGTCCTATTATGGCTACACCTTC.

The CDR3 reads CASSWEQGGGELFF. The CDR3 coding sequence is TGTGCCAGCAGTTGGGAGCAGGGAGGCGGGGAGCTGTTTTTT. The rearrangement links TRBV2 to TRBJ2-2, with D maybe TRBD2 (6 bases). The germline gives CDR1 SNHLY, CDR2 FYNNEI. This CDR3 is built from 14 residues. Trimming stripped 5 bases from V and 7 bases from J, with 14 bases between.

The V call is TRBV28, the J call TRBJ2-5, with D perhaps matching TRBD1 (5 bases). The V gene's germline CDR1 is MDHEN and CDR2 SYDVKM. Trimming left V 6 bases short and J 4 bases short, with 21 bases between. The CDR3 runs to 16 residues. The CDR3 here is CASSPPLGRVGETQYF. The CDR3 region has the DNA TGTGCCAGCAGCCCCCCCCTCGGCAGGGTCGGAGAGACCCAGTACTTC.

The chain uses TRBV12-3 or TRBV12-4 and TRBJ2-5; no definite D call. V lost 7 bases to trimming and J lost 6 bases, with 3 bases between them. CDR3 length: 9 residues. The CDR3 is CASKKTQYF. The DNA of the CDR3 is TGTGCCAGCAAGAAGACCCAGTACTTC.

The genes are TRBV27 and TRBJ2-7; D is possibly TRBD1 (6 bases). Germline values: CDR1 MNHEY, CDR2 SMNVEV (reference sequence). CDR3 size: 14 residues. V was clipped by 2 bases and J by 6 bases, with 14 bases between them. The CDR3 nucleotides read TGTGCCAGCAGTTTAAAGGGGGTTGCTTCCGAGCAGTACGTC. This translates into CASSLKGVASEQYV.

The chain combines TRBV20-1 with TRBJ1-1; D call uncertain. The CDR3 loop spans 13 amino acids. Trimming cost V 3 bases and J 0 bases, with 8 bases left between them. Germline CDR1 is DFQATT and CDR2 is SNEGSKA (reference sequence). The CDR3 loop reads CSASGDMNTEAFF. The CDR3 nucleotides read TGCAGTGCTAGTGGAGACATGAACACTGAAGCTTTCTTT.

The V call is TRBV4-1, the J call TRBJ1-5; 7 bases are a match to TRBD1. Germline V gene sequence: CDR1 MGHRA, CDR2 YSYEKL. The junction had 3 bases not matched to a gene; V was cut back by 1 base and J by 6 bases. The CDR3 sequence is 14 residues long. The CDR3 region is CASSQGNRGQPQHF. The DNA for the CDR3 is TGCGCCAGCAGCCAAGGCAACAGGGGTCAGCCCCAGCATTTT.

The chain is built from TRBV4-1 and TRBJ2-7; possibly TRBD2 for D (5 bases). The CDR3 is 15 amino acids. V was shortened by 2 bases and J by 4 bases, with 15 bases between the two germline ends. CDR1 and CDR2 (germline): MGHRA, YSYEKL. The CDR3 region has the DNA TGCGCCAGCAGCCAATTCCGGGGTCCGCCTTACGAGCAGTACTTC. It translates to CASSQFRGPPYEQYF.

V gene TRBV5-4 combines with J gene TRBJ1-2; D remains unclear. The V and J ends lost 6 bases and 5 bases respectively, with 14 bases between them. Germline CDR1 and CDR2: SGHNT and YYREEE (reference sequence). The CDR3 is 13 residues long. In DNA, the CDR3 is TGTGCCAGCAAACAAGCGGAAGATTATGGCTACACCTTC. Protein: CASKQAEDYGYTF.

V and J are TRBV30 and TRBJ2-5; possible D gene TRBD1, 8 bases. The CDR3 has 15 amino acids. From germline, CDR1 is GTSNPN and CDR2 SVGIG (reference sequence). V dropped 0 bases and J dropped 4 bases, with 15 bases sitting between them. The CDR3 sequence: CAWSVVNRGGETQYF. CDR3 bases: TGTGCCTGGAGTGTCGTGAACAGGGGGGGAGAGACCCAGTACTTC.

The J gene is TRBJ1-2, the V gene TRBV4-1; D is unresolved. Trimming took 4 bases from V and 3 from J, leaving 15 bases between them. This CDR3 comprises 15 residues. Germline V gene data show CDR1 as MGHRA and CDR2 as YSYEKL. CDR3 in DNA: TGCGCCAGCAGCCGTACTGGACCGAGAGACTATGGCTACACCTTC. It codes for CASSRTGPRDYGYTF.

In nucleotides, the CDR3 is TGCGCCAGCAGCTTGGTGCGGGACGGGGGGAATGAGCAGTTCTTC. It translates to CASSLVRDGGNEQFF. The chain joins TRBV5-1 to TRBJ2-1; 7 positions match TRBD2. The CDR3 consists of 15 residues. The V segment lost 0 bases and the J segment 7 bases; nucleotides outside the gene matches: 7. CDR1 SGHRS and CDR2 YFSETQ come from the germline V gene.